This section outlines one T cell receptor beta chain sequence together with its context. This clone's antigen is unknown. Base qualities are not at hand, and no much larger clone is one base apart. The trial excluded patients who had a history of autoimmune disease or were on systemic immunosuppression. Peripheral blood for TCR sequencing was collected from all dose cohorts at baseline, on cycle 4 day 1, and on cycle 7 day 1. Samples came from an open-label, multicenter, first-in-human phase I dose-escalation trial of ivuxolimab. Adults with locally advanced or metastatic head and neck squamous cell, hepatocellular, melanoma or renal cell carcinoma were enrolled in the trial. CD4+ and CD8+ T cells were sorted separately from peripheral blood before TCR sequencing. V sheds 2 bases and J sheds 3 bases, leaving 9 bases between their ends. The CDR3 numbers 14 residues from cysteine through phenylalanine. Only the CDR3 region is kept as DNA, spanning 42 bases read in frame from base 1. CDR1 and CDR2, looked up from the germline V gene, are SGHRS and YFSETQ.

The data are from a study of OX40 agonist ivuxolimab in advanced cancers. For context, the study as a whole: Ivuxolimab was an agonistic, fully human IgG2 monoclonal antibody directed against OX40 (CD134), a costimulatory receptor. Intravenous ivuxolimab was administered to patients every 2 weeks at six dose levels: 0.01, 0.1, 0.3, 1.5, 3 and 10 mg/kg. Of the approximately 54 patients in dose escalation, some 20 had hepatocellular carcinoma, around 15 had melanoma, 9 had renal cell carcinoma and 9 had head and neck cancer. A male proportion of roughly 80% and a mean age of roughly 55 years, ranging from roughly 20 to 80, were recorded for the dose-escalation cohort. Patients were allowed to have had prior anti-PD-1, anti-PD-L1 or anti-CTLA-4 therapy, and roughly 40% of the dose-escalation patients had previously received checkpoint inhibitors. Partial responses were achieved by three dose-escalation patients, of whom one had hepatocellular carcinoma and two had cutaneous melanoma. The purpose of peripheral TCRbeta sequencing was to test whether ivuxolimab changed TCR sequence diversity and led to clonal T-cell expansion. The paper reports the monotherapy dose-escalation portion (N of about 54 patients) of the phase I ivuxolimab trial.

Genomic DNA was isolated from the sorted cells so that the TCRbeta CDR3 region could be sequenced. The immunoSEQ Assay was used to sequence the TCRbeta CDR3 regions. Not all clones reach the TCRdb copy of this immuneACCESS table, which keeps in-frame sequences only. Checked studies attribute under half of the gap to unresolved V genes and leave the rest unexplained. Here the sample has around 63,000 clones; over 75% occur a single time. The ten biggest clones cover about 10% of the sample. Results the study describes overall, beyond this receptor: At doses of 0.1 to 3.0 mg/kg, clonal expansion of both CD4+ and CD8+ T cells in blood was seen between baseline and week 6. In the 0.1-3.0 mg/kg groups, partial responders were among the patients with the lowest normalized peripheral clonal expansion, particularly in CD8+ T cells. Low levels of normalized T-cell clonal expansion were also seen in some patients who did not respond. On average, CD8+ T cells showed more expanded clones than CD4+ T cells after ivuxolimab. The antigen specificity of the peripheral T cells that underwent clonal expansion was not determined.

This TCR came from an adult with an advanced solid tumor such as melanoma, head and neck, liver or kidney cancer. This chain joins TRBV5-1 to TRBJ1-5; the D gene is possibly TRBD1, with 5 bases matching. Specimen: CD4+ or CD8+ T cells sorted from blood, collected in a trial of the OX40 agonist ivuxolimab. The CDR3 reads CASSFDSHNQPQHF. Read as DNA, the sequence is TGCGCCAGCAGCTTCGACAGTCACAATCAGCCCCAGCATTTT.